The 15 T cell receptor beta chains below all came from one sample that was sequenced in a study of control samples from healthy donors and cancer patients. Produced via immunoSEQ multiplex PCR; TCRdb's table is partial and in-frame only. The sample holds 140,000 or so clones; approximately 92% are singletons and the top ten take roughly 3.2%. Sequencing was done on a sample of blood. The receptors stem from a man younger than 45 in good health.

V gene TRBV18 combines with J gene TRBJ2-3; 11 nucleotides agree with TRBD1. Unmatched junction bases numbered 5, after V lost 6 bases and J lost 6 bases. Germline assignment: CDR1 KGHSH and CDR2 LQKENI. CDR3 length equals 14 residues. In DNA, the CDR3 is TGTGCCAGCTCGCCCGGGACAGGGGGTGATACGCAGTATTTT. Translated: CASSPGTGGDTQYF.

The gene calls are TRBV19 and TRBJ2-1; unclear D gene. The CDR3 consists of 14 residues. Germline-derived CDR1 and CDR2 are LNHDA and SQIVND (reference sequence). Deletions cut 1 base from V and 4 bases from J, with 8 bases between. The CDR3 DNA reads TGTGCCAGTAGTATAGGTCCCTCGTACAATGAGCAGTTCTTC. This encodes CASSIGPSYNEQFF.

This chain joins TRBV27 and TRBJ2-2; 7 bases align to TRBD2. Germline-derived CDR1 and CDR2 are MNHEY and SMNVEV (reference sequence). This CDR3 spans 15 amino acids. Trimming at V came to 5 bases and at J to 2 bases, leaving 5 bases not matched to a gene. As DNA, the CDR3 is TGTGCCAGCAGTAAGAGCGGGGTCAACACCGGGGAGCTGTTTTTT. Encoded protein: CASSKSGVNTGELFF.

The chain uses TRBV2 and TRBJ2-7, with TRBD2 matching 15 bases. This CDR3 region has 13 residues. Germline V gene lookup returns CDR1 SNHLY and CDR2 FYNNEI. The ends lost 11 bases at V and 3 bases at J; junction bases unmatched: 2. The chain's CDR3 is CAGGLAGGYEQYF. The DNA for the CDR3 is TGTGCCGGGGGACTAGCGGGGGGCTACGAGCAGTACTTC.

CDR3 residues: CASSLSWRFSGTYEQYF. In DNA form, the CDR3 reads TGTGCCAGCAGTTTATCTTGGCGTTTTTCGGGTACCTACGAGCAGTACTTC. The chain couples TRBV28 to TRBJ2-7; D not resolved. This CDR3 comprises 17 residues. Trimming cost V 1 base and J 2 bases, with 18 bases left between them. The germline V gene has CDR1 MDHEN and CDR2 SYDVKM.

The chain has TRBV11-2 and TRBJ2-3, with TRBD2 matching over 12 bases. There are 16 residues in the CDR3. Germline V gene data show CDR1 as SGHAT and CDR2 as FQNNGV. After removal of 3 bases from V and 5 bases from J, the junction contained 6 bases not matched to a gene. The CDR3 DNA reads as TGTGCCAGCAGCTTCGGACTAGCGGGGATTAGAGATACGCAGTATTTT. Its protein product is CASSFGLAGIRDTQYF.

The chain recombines TRBV5-6 with TRBJ2-7, with TRBD1 matching over 9 bases. V lost 3 bases and J lost 4; bases outside the gene matches: 5. This CDR3 is 14 amino acids long. CDR1 and CDR2 (germline): SGHDT, YYEEEE. The CDR3 DNA reads TGTGCCAGCAGCTCCGGGACAGGGTTATACGAGCAGTACTTC. Protein sequence: CASSSGTGLYEQYF.

CDR3 in amino acids: CASSYIGGAQYF. The CDR3 coding sequence is TGTGCCAGCAGTTACATCGGGGGGGCGCAGTATTTT. The chain employs TRBV6-5 and TRBJ2-3; TRBD2 matches 8 bases. Germline V gene lookup returns CDR1 MNHEY and CDR2 SVGAGI. J lost 10 bases, V lost 2 bases, and 2 bases had no gene match. The CDR3 is 12 amino acids.

The chain links TRBV6-6 to TRBJ1-6; TRBD1 might be the D (5 bases). This CDR3 has 15 amino acids. From germline, CDR1 is MNHNY and CDR2 SVGAGI (reference sequence). V was shortened by 2 bases and J by 6 bases, with 11 bases between the two germline ends. CDR3 amino acids: CASSYGARLNSPLHF. The CDR3 DNA reads TGTGCCAGCAGTTACGGGGCGCGGCTTAATTCACCCCTCCACTTT.

This clone was seen just once. This chain joins TRBV19 and TRBJ2-1, with 8 bases fitting TRBD1. Losses at the gene ends were 8 bases for V and 7 bases for J; bases not matched to a gene: 10. The germline CDR1 and CDR2 sequences are LNHDA and SQIVND (reference sequence). The CDR3 is 14 amino acids. The CDR3 nucleotides read TGTGCCAGTCGAGCCGGACAGGGTGCAAATGAGCAGTTCTTC. It codes for CASRAGQGANEQFF.

The V call is TRBV6-6, the J call TRBJ2-7; 8 bases agree with TRBD1. Germline-derived CDR1 and CDR2 are MNHNY and SVGAGI (reference sequence). The CDR3 is 14 residues long. V dropped 0 bases and J dropped 7; count of bases not matched to a gene: 5. CDR3 sequence: CASSYSGQGREQYF. The CDR3 DNA sequence: TGTGCCAGCAGTTACTCCGGACAGGGAAGAGAGCAGTACTTC.

This clone occurred once. The chain employs TRBV7-9 and TRBJ1-1; no reliable D call. The CDR3 loop spans 13 amino acids. The germline V and J ends were trimmed by 4 bases and 2 bases, with 8 bases remaining between them. CDR1 is SEHNR and CDR2 is FQNEAQ in the germline V gene (reference sequence). The CDR3 DNA follows: TGTGCCAGCAGCTCTTCAGGTAACACTGAAGCTTTCTTT. It translates to CASSSSGNTEAFF.

The chain is built from TRBV2 and TRBJ2-1; 8 positions agree with TRBD2. From germline, CDR1 is SNHLY and CDR2 FYNNEI. The junction had 4 bases not matched to a gene; V was cut back by 2 bases and J by 4 bases. The CDR3 totals 15 residues. The CDR3 DNA is TGTGCCAGCAGTGAACGCGGGGGGAATTACAATGAGCAGTTCTTC. It codes for CASSERGGNYNEQFF. Based on the CDR3 plus reference TRBV2 and TRBJ2-1, the full variable domain is EPEVTQTPSHQVTQMGQEVILRCVPISNHLYFYWYRQILGQKVEFLVSFYNNEISEKSEIFDDQFSVERPDGSNFTLKIRSTKLEDSAMYFCASSERGGNYNEQFFGPGTRLTVL.

This chain links TRBV18 with TRBJ1-1; D is undetermined. The V gene lost 6 bases and the J gene lost 5 bases, with 13 bases spanning the gap. This CDR3 region has 13 residues. Germline CDR1 reads KGHSH; CDR2 reads LQKENI. CDR3 sequence reads: CASSPTLGTEAFF. The CDR3 DNA follows: TGTGCCAGCTCCCCGACATTGGGGACTGAAGCTTTCTTT.

The chain uses TRBV20-1 and TRBJ2-1; D could derive from TRBD1 or TRBD2 (5 bases each). This CDR3 has 11 amino acids. V was clipped by 0 bases and J by 11 bases, with 8 bases between them. The germline CDR1 and CDR2 sequences are DFQATT and SNEGSKA (reference sequence). The CDR3 DNA reads as TGCAGTGCTAGAGAGGGGGTAAAGCAGTTCTTC. Protein product: CSAREGVKQFF.